This TCR beta chain originates from a study of CD8 T cells in ankylosing spondylitis. Germline values: CDR1 SGHDT, CDR2 YYEEEE. This CDR3 comprises 15 residues. V gave up 4 bases and J gave up 7 bases; unmatched junction bases: 13. Whole-study findings and limits: For ankylosing spondylitis blood, a TCR beta motif of 7 or 8 highly homologous variants appeared characteristic. It was reported that disease-linked clones were significantly enriched in matched ankylosing spondylitis synovial fluid. Within peripheral blood, clones linked to disease were CD8+ and relatively rare. Several of the motif variants were reported before in synovial fluid and blood from reactive arthritis.

With molecular barcodes, quantitative 5'-RACE was used to make the TCR beta libraries. MiXCR, applied by TCRdb to the 5' RACE reads, yields one record per CDR3 protein. The data show around 440,000 distinct CDR3 sequences, 17% seen once. This clonotype was recorded a few times. Its antigen is not known. The rearrangement uses TRBV5-6 and TRBJ2-7, with 8 bases lining up with TRBD2. The sample consisted of blood, either unsorted or a sorted T cell fraction (not recorded which). This clonotype was sampled from a male donor with ankylosing spondylitis. CDR3: CASSPSGGVSREQYF. Written as DNA, the CDR3 is TGTGCCAGCAGCCCCTCGGGGGGGGTCTCGCGGGAGCAGTACTTC.